This passage covers 27 T cell receptor beta chains from one sample sequenced in a study of blood T cell repertoires in COVID-19 (TCRdb year 2020). Libraries were prepared through the immunoSEQ multiplex PCR assay. TCRdb mirrors the immuneACCESS table, restricted to in-frame sequences. Some clones are absent from its copies; in checked studies, under half trace to an unresolved V gene, and the reason for the others is unknown. Within this sample are about 340,000 clones, with 80% to 90% of them counted one time only. Together, the top ten hold 3.5% to 4.5% of the sample. Sequenced sample: PBMCs or T cells enriched from blood (not recorded which). Source of these receptors: a woman in her forties with acute COVID-19.

V gene TRBV9 combines with J gene TRBJ1-1; D might be TRBD1 (5 bases). CDR1 and CDR2 from the germline V gene are SGDLS and YYNGEE. V was pared by 2 bases and J by 5 bases, with 13 bases between. This CDR3 comprises 14 residues. CDR3 in DNA: TGTGCCAGCAGCGTTAATAGGGGAGGGACTGAAGCTTTCTTT. Translation: CASSVNRGGTEAFF.

The rearrangement joins TRBV2 to TRBJ1-5; weak D call: TRBD1 (5 bases). The germline CDR1 and CDR2 sequences are SNHLY and FYNNEI. The CDR3 totals 14 residues. V was shortened by 2 bases and J by 5 bases, with 10 bases between the two germline ends. Here the CDR3 DNA reads TGTGCCAGCAGTGAAAGGGGCCGGGATCAGCCCCAGCATTTT. It codes for CASSERGRDQPQHF.

DNA for the CDR3: TGTGCCAGCAGTTTTTTTCGCAGCACTGAAGCTTTCTTT. It codes for CASSFFRSTEAFF. V and J are TRBV12-3 or TRBV12-4 and TRBJ1-1; the D is unclear. V shed 3 bases and J shed 4 bases, with 9 bases lying between them. This CDR3 has 13 residues.

The J gene is TRBJ2-7, the V gene TRBV10-3, with TRBD1 identical over 8 bases. The CDR3 extends over 13 amino acids. With 2 bases clipped from V and 5 bases from J, the junction kept 2 bases outside the gene matches. Germline assignment: CDR1 ENHRY and CDR2 SYGVKD. CDR3 sequence: CAISEARGHEQYF. DNA of the CDR3: TGTGCCATCAGTGAGGCCAGGGGGCACGAGCAGTACTTC.

The chain links TRBV19 to TRBJ2-3; 8 positions match TRBD2. Germline trimming cut 8 bases from V and 2 bases from J; bases unmatched to any gene: 3. Germline CDR1 is LNHDA and CDR2 is SQIVND (reference sequence). The CDR3 is 13 residues long. CDR3: CASLAGNTDTQYF. For the CDR3, the DNA is TGTGCCAGTTTAGCGGGAAACACAGATACGCAGTATTTT.

The chain's CDR3 is CASSYRVAGVNNEQFF. CDR3 nucleotide sequence: TGTGCCAGCAGTTACCGTGTAGCGGGAGTTAACAATGAGCAGTTCTTC. This chain links TRBV6-2 or TRBV6-3 with TRBJ2-1; 9 bases align to TRBD2. The CDR3 is made up of 16 amino acids. CDR1 is MNHEY, CDR2 SVGEGT, per germline. The trim removed 2 bases at V and 5 bases at J, leaving 7 bases unmatched.

V gene TRBV3-1 (or the pseudogene TRBV3-2) combines with J gene TRBJ1-2; no clear D gene. V was shortened by 4 bases and J by 8 bases, with 11 bases between the two germline ends. The CDR3 totals 12 residues. Looked up from germline, CDR1 is LGHDT and CDR2 is YNNKEL (reference sequence). CDR3 amino acids: CASSPDGRGYTF. The CDR3 DNA follows: TGTGCCAGCAGCCCCGACGGGAGAGGCTACACCTTC.

V usage is TRBV7-2 and J usage is TRBJ1-4, with TRBD1 identical over 7 bases. J was trimmed by 5 bases and V by 0 bases; bases with no gene match: 12. The germline CDR1 and CDR2 sequences are SGHTA and FQGNSA. The CDR3 totals 18 residues. Here the CDR3 reads CASSLAYVGGRGNEKLFF. CDR3 nucleotide sequence: TGTGCCAGCAGCTTAGCTTACGTAGGGGGCCGGGGGAATGAAAAACTGTTTTTT.

The gene calls are TRBV19 and TRBJ2-2; 12 bases line up with TRBD2. CDR3 length: 17 residues. The germline CDR1 and CDR2 sequences are LNHDA and SQIVND (reference sequence). V trimming: 3 bases; J trimming: 3 bases; junction bases outside the gene matches: 5. The CDR3 region is CASSIPSGRVYTGELFF. DNA for the CDR3: TGTGCCAGTAGTATCCCTAGCGGGAGGGTTTACACCGGGGAGCTGTTTTTT.

The table lists this clone with a few counts. The rearrangement joins TRBV29-1 to TRBJ1-3; the D is unclear. Trimming removed 7 bases at V and 4 bases at J, with 14 bases between. Germline assignment: CDR1 SQVTM and CDR2 ANQGSEA. This CDR3 has 13 amino acids. The CDR3 loop reads CSGGDRRGNTIYF. The CDR3 bases are TGCAGCGGGGGTGATCGTCGGGGAAACACCATATATTTT.

This clone was detected a few times. The rearrangement links TRBV9 to TRBJ1-2, with D perhaps TRBD1 (5 bases). Germline assignment: CDR1 SGDLS and CDR2 YYNGEE. The V end was cut by 3 bases, the J end by 6 bases, with 18 bases between. This CDR3 spans 15 amino acids. In nucleotides, the CDR3 is TGTGCCAGCAGCGGAACATTACGGGACTTAAATGGCTACACCTTC. It is translated as CASSGTLRDLNGYTF.

The chain has TRBV6-2 or TRBV6-3 and TRBJ2-7; 9 nucleotides align to TRBD1. Germline-derived CDR1 and CDR2 are MNHEY and SVGEGT. The CDR3 loop spans 15 amino acids. With V trimmed by 2 bases and J by 0 bases, 2 bases remained unmatched. CDR3 in amino acids: CASSYAGQGSYEQYF. CDR3 bases: TGTGCCAGCAGTTACGCGGGACAGGGCTCCTACGAGCAGTACTTC.

The chain combines TRBV7-8 with TRBJ2-3; the match to TRBD2 covers 10 bases. Germline CDR1 is SGHVS and CDR2 is FQNEAQ. The CDR3 consists of 17 residues. The V and J ends lost 5 bases and 2 bases, in that order; junction bases with no gene match: 10. The CDR3 DNA sequence: TGTGCCAGCAGCCTCAGAGCGGGGGGGCTCATCACAGATACGCAGTATTTT. It codes for CASSLRAGGLITDTQYF.

The rearrangement uses TRBV27 and TRBJ1-2; possible D gene TRBD1, 5 bases. CDR1 and CDR2 (germline): MNHEY, SMNVEV (reference sequence). This CDR3 region has 16 residues. V was cut by 1 base and J by 3 bases, with 15 bases left in between. CDR3 bases: TGTGCCAGCAGTTTATTGGGCTTTGGCAGGGACTATGGCTACACCTTC. Its protein product is CASSLLGFGRDYGYTF.

The chain uses TRBV5-1 and TRBJ1-4; TRBD1 matches 7 bases. Trimming removed 4 bases from V and 0 bases from J; junction bases left unmatched: 6. CDR3 length: 16 residues. Looked up from germline, CDR1 is SGHRS and CDR2 is YFSETQ. CDR3 DNA: TGCGCCAGCAGCGGTGGGACAGCCTCAACTAATGAAAAACTGTTTTTT. It codes for CASSGGTASTNEKLFF.

The chain couples TRBV5-8 to TRBJ2-1; 12 bases agree with TRBD2. J gave up 7 bases and V 3 bases, and 14 bases lay outside the gene matches. The germline V gene encodes CDR1 SGHTS and CDR2 YDEGEE. This CDR3 region has 18 residues. The CDR3 region is CASSYYLLAGGMVNEQFF. CDR3 in DNA: TGTGCCAGCAGCTACTACTTACTAGCGGGAGGCATGGTGAATGAGCAGTTCTTC. The variable domain in full, with the rest retrieved from reference TRBV5-8 and TRBJ2-1, is EAGVTQSPTHLIKTRGQQATLRCSPISGHTSVYWYQQALGLGLQFLLWYDEGEERNRGNFPPRFSGRQFPNYSSELNVNALELEDSALYLCASSYYLLAGGMVNEQFFGPGTRLTVL.

V and J are TRBV6-5 and TRBJ2-7; 7 nucleotides line up with TRBD1. J was trimmed by 3 bases and V by 4 bases; bases with no gene match: 6. The CDR3 is 14 amino acids. The germline gives CDR1 MNHEY, CDR2 SVGAGI. The CDR3 nucleotides read TGTGCCAGCAGTTTCCGACAGGGTGGCTACGAGCAGTACTTC. Translated: CASSFRQGGYEQYF.

The V call is TRBV27, the J call TRBJ2-3, with 15 bases matching TRBD2. The CDR3 is 19 amino acids. CDR1 is MNHEY, CDR2 SMNVEV, per germline (reference sequence). The junction had 12 bases not matched to a gene; V was cut back by 7 bases and J by 1 base. The CDR3 sequence is CASNRRTSGRALGTDTQYF. The CDR3 DNA is TGTGCCAGCAATCGTCGGACTAGCGGGAGGGCCCTCGGCACAGATACGCAGTATTTT.

The chain carries TRBV18 and TRBJ2-7; TRBD1 might be the D (5 bases). The germline V gene encodes CDR1 KGHSH and CDR2 LQKENI. V lost 1 base to trimming and J lost 5 bases, with 12 bases between them. This CDR3 spans 14 amino acids. The CDR3 DNA sequence: TGTGCCAGCTCACCACAATCAGGGTTCAACGAGCAGTACTTC. Residues: CASSPQSGFNEQYF.

The chain employs TRBV12-3 or TRBV12-4 and TRBJ2-5, with D unresolved. The V end was cut by 5 bases, the J end by 3 bases, with 10 bases between. The CDR3 has 13 residues. The DNA for the CDR3 is TGTGCCAGCAGTCCCAGGCTAAAAGAGACCCAGTACTTC. Translating it yields CASSPRLKETQYF.

This chain links TRBV5-4 with TRBJ1-1; tentatively, D is TRBD1 (5 bases). From germline, CDR1 is SGHNT and CDR2 YYREEE (reference sequence). V lost 0 bases and J 8 bases, leaving 11 bases between the germline ends. There are 13 residues in the CDR3. The CDR3 here is CASSLAGGSEAFF. CDR3 DNA sequence: TGTGCCAGCAGCTTGGCCGGGGGTTCCGAAGCTTTCTTT.

The chain has TRBV15 and TRBJ2-2; 8 positions match TRBD2. This CDR3 spans 18 amino acids. Germline-derived CDR1 and CDR2 are LNHNV and YYDKDF (reference sequence). V dropped 1 base and J dropped 0; count of bases not matched to a gene: 7. The CDR3 sequence: CATSRGGSGGANTGELFF. The CDR3 DNA reads TGTGCCACCAGCAGAGGAGGGAGCGGGGGTGCGAACACCGGGGAGCTGTTTTTT.

This rearrangement joins TRBV5-1 to TRBJ2-7, with unresolved D. V was shortened by 4 bases and J by 7 bases, with 12 bases between the two germline ends. Per germline, CDR1 SGHRS and CDR2 YFSETQ. This CDR3 is built from 12 residues. CDR3 bases: TGCGCCAGCAGCCTCCAGATTGGTGAGCAGTACTTC. This encodes CASSLQIGEQYF.

The genes are TRBV28 and TRBJ1-5; D may be TRBD1 (6 bases). The germline CDR1 and CDR2 sequences are MDHEN and SYDVKM. V gave up 5 bases and J gave up 4 bases, with 21 bases separating them. This CDR3 has 17 residues. Here the CDR3 reads CASSPAGRGRANQPQHF. CDR3 nucleotide sequence: TGTGCCAGCAGTCCCGCCGGCAGGGGAAGGGCTAATCAGCCCCAGCATTTT.

The chain joins TRBV25-1 to TRBJ1-2, with D possibly TRBD1 on 5 matching bases. The CDR3 has 13 residues. V lost 6 bases and J lost 2, with 10 bases in between. Germline lookup yields CDR1 MGHDK and CDR2 SYGVNS. In nucleotides, the CDR3 is TGTGCCAGCAGCCCCGGGGGAAACTATGGCTACACCTTC. Translated, it gives CASSPGGNYGYTF.

This chain joins TRBV6-2 or TRBV6-3 and TRBJ1-5; possible D gene TRBD1, 5 bases. Trimming stripped 5 bases from V and 0 bases from J, with 11 bases between. The CDR3 totals 15 residues. Germline loops: CDR1 MNHEY, CDR2 SVGEGT. Here the CDR3 DNA reads TGTGCCAGCAGTCCACGACAGATTAGCAATCAGCCCCAGCATTTT. Its translation: CASSPRQISNQPQHF.

The chain is built from TRBV11-3 and TRBJ2-3; D is unclear. Trimming pared 5 bases from V and 5 bases from J, leaving 8 bases between. From germline, CDR1 is SGHNT and CDR2 YENEEA. The CDR3 is 12 residues long. The CDR3 here is CASSPSGDTQYF. The CDR3 nucleotides are TGTGCCAGCAGCCCCAGTGGAGATACGCAGTATTTT. The complete variable domain, with remaining parts taken from reference TRBV11-3 and TRBJ2-3, reads EAGVVQSPRYKIIEKKQPVAFWCNPISGHNTLYWYLQNLGQGPELLIRYENEEAVDDSQLPKDRFSAERLKGVDSTLKIQPAELGDSAVYLCASSPSGDTQYFGPGTRLTVL.